In its sample, the clone carrying this TCR beta chain was seen once. This entry belongs to a study of blood T cell repertoires in COVID-19. Study background: T cells, B-cell-depleted T cells, or PBMCs supplied cDNA or gDNA.

Germline CDR1 SGHTA, CDR2 FQGNSA. Trimming removed 2 bases from V and 2 bases from J, with 7 bases in between. The CDR3 runs 13 residues. Original analysis: Amplification of reference gene primers provided the estimated nucleated cell counts. The protocol was immunoSEQ multiplex PCR, while the TCRdb copy is restricted to in-frame clones and leaves out a portion. That table is the source of V, J and clone size, and D and trimming were worked out from the DNA. Here the sample spans about 51,000 clones, about 86% being singletons. Sequenced input: peripheral blood. The source of this sequence is a man in his sixties with acute or convalescent COVID-19. The genes are TRBV7-2 and TRBJ2-7, with D unclear. In nucleotides, the CDR3 is TGTGCCAGCAGCTTACGCGAGACCTACGAGCAGTACTTC. The encoded protein is CASSLRETYEQYF.